This is a list of T cell receptor beta chains from one sample in a study of spatial heterogeneity in lung cancer. TCRdb ran MiXCR on the 5' RACE reads and lists one entry per CDR3 protein. The sample records about 80,000 distinct CDR3 sequences, roughly 8% being singletons. The sequencing here drew on PBMCs, taken at surgery. These receptor sequences come from a male donor with early-stage non-small cell lung cancer. CDR3s include the opening cysteine and the closing phenylalanine or tryptophan. The D gene is left open where the match is weak. Clone size is given for some rows only: seen once, a few or many times, or a class if the clone is expanded.

j_gene,v_gene,d_gene,abundance,CDR3aa,CDR3nt
TRBJ2-7,TRBV29-1,TRBD2,many,CSVEGTSGSVYEQYF,TGCAGCGTTGAAGGGACTAGCGGGAGTGTCTACGAGCAGTACTTC
TRBJ2-3,TRBV14,-,many,CASSQGATSTDTQYF,TGTGCCAGCAGCCAAGGAGCCACTAGCACAGATACGCAGTATTTT
TRBJ1-1,TRBV6-5,-,-,CASKRDGPNTEAFF,TGTGCCAGCAAGCGGGACGGACCGAACACTGAAGCTTTCTTT
TRBJ2-5,TRBV7-6,TRBD1,-,CASSLEAGRQGWETQYF,TGTGCCAGCAGCTTAGAAGCTGGGAGACAGGGCTGGGAGACCCAGTACTTC
TRBJ2-1,TRBV29-1,-,many,CSVAAALWDEQFF,TGCAGCGTTGCAGCGGCCCTCTGGGATGAGCAGTTCTTC
TRBJ2-5,TRBV20-1,-,-,CSAPDPYQETQYF,TGCAGTGCTCCCGACCCGTACCAAGAGACCCAGTACTTC
TRBJ2-7,TRBV25-1,TRBD1,few,CASSKGQGGEQYF,TGTGCCAGCAGTAAGGGACAGGGAGGCGAGCAGTACTTC
TRBJ1-5,TRBV29-1,TRBD1,many,CSVSDRVGEPQHF,TGCAGCGTCTCTGACAGGGTAGGCGAGCCCCAGCATTTT
TRBJ1-1,TRBV2,-,-,CASARGGLNTEAFF,TGTGCCAGCGCCCGAGGGGGGTTGAACACTGAAGCTTTCTTT
TRBJ2-2,TRBV11-3,-,many,CASSSSGVPGELFF,TGTGCCAGCAGCTCGTCTGGAGTCCCCGGGGAGCTGTTTTTT
TRBJ2-7,TRBV6-5,-,many,CASSYSAGNPYEQYF,TGTGCCAGCAGTTACTCGGCAGGTAATCCCTACGAGCAGTACTTC
TRBJ2-1,TRBV5-1,TRBD2,many,CASSLRTSGRVYNEQFF,TGCGCCAGCAGCTTGCGAACTAGCGGGAGGGTATACAATGAGCAGTTCTTC
TRBJ2-1,TRBV7-6,-,many,CASSLPLGEQFF,TGTGCCAGCAGCCTCCCATTGGGGGAGCAGTTCTTC
TRBJ1-1,TRBV15,-,few,CATSRPGHLNTEAFF,TGTGCCACCAGCAGACCGGGACACCTAAACACTGAAGCTTTCTTT
TRBJ1-2,TRBV5-6,TRBD1,many,CASSPTGEDRGYTF,TGTGCCAGCAGCCCGACAGGGGAGGATCGTGGCTACACCTTC
TRBJ1-2,TRBV5-4,-,many,CASSESGTLYGYTF,TGTGCCAGCAGTGAAAGCGGGACTCTCTATGGCTACACCTTC
TRBJ1-5,TRBV12-3/TRBV12-4,-,many,CASTKEISNQPQHF,TGTGCCAGCACTAAGGAAATTAGCAATCAGCCCCAGCATTTT
TRBJ1-2,TRBV10-3,-,-,CAISESRFYGYTF,TGTGCCATCAGTGAATCACGATTCTATGGCTACACCTTC
TRBJ1-2,TRBV29-1,TRBD1,-,CSVSDRDYGYTF,TGCAGCGTCTCGGACAGGGACTATGGCTACACCTTC
TRBJ1-4,TRBV19,-,-,CASSTGRRDEKLFF,TGTGCCAGTAGTACGGGACGGAGGGATGAAAAACTGTTTTTT
TRBJ1-1,TRBV20-1,TRBD1,few,CSAGRGLFEAFF,TGCAGTGCTGGGAGGGGGCTCTTTGAAGCTTTCTTT
TRBJ1-2,TRBV5-1,TRBD1,-,CASSEGQQIYGYTF,TGCGCCAGCAGCGAGGGACAGCAAATCTATGGCTACACCTTC
TRBJ1-1,TRBV7-8,-,few,CASSWDGSRTFF,TGTGCCAGCAGCTGGGACGGATCTAGAACTTTCTTT
TRBJ2-5,TRBV7-2,TRBD1,many,CASIRDRAPPETQYF,TGTGCCAGCATCCGGGACAGGGCCCCCCCCGAGACCCAGTACTTC
TRBJ1-1,TRBV7-9,-,many,CASSLVGESEAFF,TGTGCCAGCAGCTTAGTAGGGGAATCAGAAGCTTTCTTT
TRBJ2-3,TRBV6-6,-,few,CASSYVSHTDTQYF,TGTGCCAGCAGTTACGTGTCCCACACAGATACGCAGTATTTT
TRBJ1-1,TRBV5-1,-,-,CASNGGGNAEAFF,TGCGCCAGCAACGGCGGGGGAAACGCTGAAGCTTTCTTT
TRBJ2-3,TRBV7-3,TRBD2,-,CASSPGWTSGTDTQYF,TGTGCCAGCAGCCCCGGTTGGACTAGCGGAACAGATACGCAGTATTTT
TRBJ1-2,TRBV19,-,few,CASSPSGTSWGYTF,TGTGCCAGTAGTCCATCCGGGACATCCTGGGGCTACACCTTC
TRBJ2-7,TRBV5-1,-,many,CASSLTLRSYEQYF,TGCGCCAGCAGCTTGACGCTGAGGTCCTACGAGCAGTACTTC
TRBJ1-5,TRBV23-1,-,many,CASLLGTLAKANQPQHF,TGCGCCTCCCTCTTAGGCACCCTTGCCAAAGCCAATCAGCCCCAGCATTTT
TRBJ1-2,TRBV6-5,-,many,CASRQAGADYGYTF,TGTGCCAGCAGGCAAGCGGGCGCGGACTATGGCTACACCTTC
TRBJ2-2,TRBV5-4,-,few,CASSLVAAGELFF,TGTGCCAGCAGCTTGGTGGCGGCCGGGGAGCTGTTTTTT
TRBJ2-3,TRBV6-1,-,-,CASSEALGGNTQYF,TGTGCCAGCAGTGAAGCGCTTGGGGGAAATACGCAGTATTTT
TRBJ2-2,TRBV7-2,-,-,CASSLRDRAGQGVGTGELFF,TGTGCCAGCAGCTTAAGGGATCGGGCCGGACAAGGCGTGGGTACCGGGGAGCTGTTTTTT
TRBJ2-1,TRBV3-1,-,few,CVSSLDHEQFF,TGTGTCAGCAGCCTAGATCATGAGCAGTTCTTC
TRBJ1-1,TRBV5-1,-,-,CASSLVSGEARAFF,TGCGCCAGCAGCTTGGTATCAGGGGAAGCTCGAGCTTTCTTT
TRBJ1-6,TRBV7-2,-,-,CASSSINNSPLHF,TGTGCCAGCAGCTCAATTAATAATTCACCCCTCCACTTT
TRBJ2-3,TRBV20-1,TRBD2,few,CSAVAGGITDTQYF,TGCAGTGCTGTAGCGGGGGGTATTACAGATACGCAGTATTTT
TRBJ2-7,TRBV5-1,TRBD2,-,CASSRGASGIREQYF,TGCGCCAGCAGCAGAGGGGCTAGCGGGATCCGGGAGCAGTACTTC
TRBJ1-2,TRBV2,-,-,CASMRADYGYTF,TGTGCCAGCATGAGGGCGGACTATGGCTACACCTTC
TRBJ1-4,TRBV9,TRBD1,few,CASSVGSGTGILFF,TGTGCCAGCAGCGTAGGTTCTGGGACAGGGATACTGTTTTTT
TRBJ1-2,TRBV11-2,-,many,CASSLEQGFYGYTF,TGTGCCAGCAGCTTGGAACAGGGTTTCTATGGCTACACCTTC
TRBJ1-4,TRBV6-6,-,-,CASSLGQLGEKLFF,TGTGCCAGCAGTCTCGGACAGTTGGGCGAAAAACTGTTTTTT
TRBJ1-1,TRBV18,-,-,CASSPGSMNTEAFF,TGTGCCAGCTCACCGGGGAGCATGAACACTGAAGCTTTCTTT
TRBJ2-7,TRBV27,-,many,CASSPTGVPSYEQYF,TGTGCCAGCAGTCCGACGGGAGTTCCCTCCTACGAGCAGTACTTC